The 8 T cell receptor beta chains below were found in one sample sequenced in a study of blood T cell repertoires in COVID-19. The table came from immunoSEQ multiplex PCR; TCRdb's copy has only in-frame clones and leaves some out. The sample holds 250,000 to 350,000 clones; about nine tenths are singletons and the top ten take 2.5% to 3.5%. Source material: PBMCs or T cells enriched from blood (not recorded which). These receptors were taken from a woman between 45 and 60 years old who had been exposed to COVID-19.

This clone showed up just a few times. The chain uses TRBV9 and TRBJ2-7; TRBD2 is a possible D gene (6 bases). Trimming removed 0 bases from V and 7 bases from J, with 8 bases in between. The germline CDR1 and CDR2 sequences are SGDLS and YYNGEE. The length of the CDR3 is 12 residues. CDR3 coding DNA: TGTGCCAGCAGCGTAGAGGGAGGAGAGCAGTACTTC. Protein sequence: CASSVEGGEQYF.

The CDR3 nucleotides read TGTGCCAGCAGCCTGGACACTGTGAACACTGAAGCTTTCTTT. Residues: CASSLDTVNTEAFF. This chain joins TRBV14 and TRBJ1-1, with a tentative D call TRBD1 (5 bases). Germline CDR1 and CDR2: SGHDN and FVKESK. The ends were cut back, 4 bases at V and 0 bases at J, with 9 bases in the middle. The CDR3 contains 14 residues.

This chain connects TRBV5-4 to TRBJ1-2, with 9 positions matching TRBD1. J was trimmed by 0 bases and V by 6 bases; bases with no gene match: 9. CDR3 length: 16 residues. CDR1 is SGHNT, CDR2 YYREEE, per germline (reference sequence). This CDR3 is CASTPGQGISNYGYTF. CDR3 sequence (DNA): TGTGCCAGCACCCCGGGACAGGGCATTTCTAACTATGGCTACACCTTC.

The V call is TRBV5-1, the J call TRBJ1-2; TRBD1 matches at 7 bases. CDR3 size: 14 residues. The V gene's germline CDR1 is SGHRS and CDR2 YFSETQ. V was pared by 3 bases and J by 3 bases, with 5 bases of the junction left unmatched. CDR3 DNA sequence: TGCGCCAGCAGCTCAGAACAGGGGTACTATGGCTACACCTTC. This sequence encodes CASSSEQGYYGYTF. The whole variable domain, remainder taken from reference TRBV5-1 and TRBJ1-2, is KAGVTQTPRYLIKTRGQQVTLSCSPISGHRSVSWYQQTPGQGLQFLFEYFSETQRNKGNFPGRFSGRQFSNSRSEMNVSTLELGDSALYLCASSSEQGYYGYTFGSGTRLTVV.

The genes are TRBV28 and TRBJ2-7; perhaps TRBD1 as D (6 bases). The CDR3 sequence is 14 residues long. The germline V and J ends were trimmed by 6 bases and 2 bases, with 14 bases remaining between them. From germline, CDR1 is MDHEN and CDR2 SYDVKM. The CDR3 nucleotides are TGTGCCAGCAGGCCGACAGGTTCCACCTACGAGCAGTACTTC. As protein: CASRPTGSTYEQYF.

This clone was counted between two and nine times. The chain recombines TRBV24-1 with TRBJ2-1, with D tentatively TRBD2 (7 bases). V shed 2 bases and J shed 5 bases, with 12 bases lying between them. Germline values: CDR1 KGHDR, CDR2 SFDVKD. This CDR3 comprises 15 residues. CDR3 amino acids: CATSDWRGGHNEQFF. In DNA form, the CDR3 reads TGTGCCACCAGTGATTGGAGGGGGGGACACAATGAGCAGTTCTTC.

The CDR3 sequence: CSGQIGDGYTF. The CDR3 region has the DNA TGCAGTGGACAGATAGGGGATGGCTACACCTTC. This rearrangement joins TRBV20-1 to TRBJ1-2; maybe TRBD1 (5 bases). V gave up 7 bases and J gave up 6 bases, with 12 bases separating them. This CDR3 contains 11 residues. The germline V gene encodes CDR1 DFQATT and CDR2 SNEGSKA (reference sequence).

This clone appeared once. The chain joins TRBV7-9 to TRBJ2-1, with D maybe TRBD2 (6 bases). The V gene lost 5 bases and the J gene lost 8 bases, with 13 bases spanning the gap. Germline CDR1 SEHNR, CDR2 FQNEAQ (reference sequence). The CDR3 loop spans 13 amino acids. CDR3 sequence (DNA): TGTGCCAGCAGCGAGACTAGTTTGGATGAGCAGTTCTTC. Its protein is CASSETSLDEQFF.